This TCR beta chain was retrieved from a study of T-cell memory formation after mild COVID-19. CDR1 and CDR2 from the germline V gene are DFQATT and SNEGSKA (reference sequence). The V gene end was trimmed by 0 bases and the J gene end by 1 base; junction bases not matched to a gene: 6. CDR3 size: 15 residues. MiXCR was run by TCRdb on the 5' RACE reads, yielding one entry per CDR3 protein. The sample shows a few hundred thousand distinct CDR3 sequences, roughly 25% of them seen only once. Sequencing was done on a sample of PBMCs or a T cell subset sorted from them (not recorded which). The TCR was taken from an adult woman who had mild COVID-19 (a few samples of this study predate the infection). Cell type and time point are not known. J is TRBJ2-7 and V is TRBV20-1; 7 positions match TRBD1. CDR3 DNA: TGCAGTGCTAGAGACCTAGACAGGGTGTCCTACGAGCAGTACTTC. It is translated as CSARDLDRVSYEQYF.